This entry is about one T cell receptor beta chain. What it binds is unknown. Assay: immunoSEQ multiplex PCR; the TCRdb copy retains only in-frame clones and omits some. The table includes over 150,000 clones, 90% detected once. The germline V gene has CDR1 SGDLS and CDR2 YYNGEE. Trimming took 1 base from V and 6 from J; bases not matched to a gene: 6. This CDR3 is built from 14 residues. This sample is part of a study of T cell responses to AZD1222 COVID-19 vaccine. Study in general: Pooling covered second doses at about 4 or about 12 weeks.

Study observations and caveats: The donor group comprised mostly white British people and more females; the analysis possibly underestimated clonal diversity.

The sequence was collected from an adult in good health. Material: peripheral blood, obtained on day 0 of AZD1222 vaccination. The chain employs TRBV9 and TRBJ1-2, with 7 bases lining up with TRBD1. CDR3 in DNA: TGTGCCAGCAGCGTAAGCGAGACAGGGAATGGCTACACCTTC. It codes for CASSVSETGNGYTF. The complete variable domain, with remaining parts taken from reference TRBV9 and TRBJ1-2, reads DSGVTQTPKHLITATGQRVTLRCSPRSGDLSVYWYQQSLDQGLQFLIQYYNGEERAKGNILERFSAQQFPDLHSELNLSSLELGDSALYFCASSVSETGNGYTFGSGTRLTVV.